This T cell receptor (beta chain) was found in a study of T cells after yellow fever vaccination. Study observations and caveats: Highly abundant clonotypes carried over from the bulk population could end up in FACS-sorted repertoires as contaminants. Overall, a small share of clonotypes was seen in both CD4 and CD8 compartments. The study re-detected most primary-vaccination clones after the booster (around 96% CD4, around 90% CD8).

This clonotype was recorded many times. What it recognizes is unknown. This CDR3 is built from 19 residues. V lost 1 base and J lost 2, with 20 bases in between. The germline V gene has CDR1 LGHNA and CDR2 YSLEER. TCRdb processed the 5' RACE reads anew with MiXCR; each CDR3 protein has one entry. Among around 310,000 distinct CDR3 sequences, more than 3% were seen once, and the ten largest hold 20% to 30%. V gene TRBV4-3 combines with J gene TRBJ2-2; possibly TRBD1 for D (6 bases). The specimen was PBMCs, collected on the day of the yellow fever booster vaccination. This clonotype was obtained from a young man who received the YFV17D yellow fever vaccine. This CDR3 is CASSQGVYRDTPNTGELFF. CDR3 nucleotide sequence: TGCGCCAGCAGCCAAGGGGTATACCGGGACACGCCTAACACCGGGGAGCTGTTTTTT.